This passage covers 18 T cell receptor beta chains from one sample sequenced in a study of OX40 agonist ivuxolimab in advanced cancers. The table came from immunoSEQ multiplex PCR; TCRdb's copy has only in-frame clones and leaves some out. The sample has about 61,000 clones, roughly 90% seen once. Sequenced material: CD4+ or CD8+ T cells sorted from blood, taken in a trial of the OX40 agonist ivuxolimab. The receptors derive from an adult with an advanced solid tumor such as melanoma, head and neck, liver or kidney cancer.

The chain joins TRBV10-1 to TRBJ2-1, with D unclear. This CDR3 has 16 amino acids. Between the trimmed V and J ends, which lost 6 bases and 0 bases, there was a span of 15 bases. Germline CDR1 WNHNN, CDR2 SYGVQD (reference sequence). The CDR3 spells CASSLTGPSSYNEQFF. CDR3 DNA sequence: TGCGCCAGCAGCTTGACTGGACCTAGCTCCTACAATGAGCAGTTCTTC.

The rearrangement joins TRBV10-3 to TRBJ1-2, with a tentative D call TRBD1 (5 bases). The CDR3 consists of 13 residues. Between the trimmed V and J ends, which lost 2 bases and 7 bases, there was a span of 11 bases. Germline V gene lookup returns CDR1 ENHRY and CDR2 SYGVKD. In DNA, the CDR3 is TGTGCCATCAGTGAGGGGGGGGATCGTGGCTACACCTTC. Protein: CAISEGGDRGYTF.

The V call is TRBV20-1, the J call TRBJ2-1; D unclear. V was shortened by 3 bases and J by 6 bases, with 6 bases between the two germline ends. Germline V gene data show CDR1 as DFQATT and CDR2 as SNEGSKA (reference sequence). The CDR3 consists of 11 residues. DNA of the CDR3: TGCAGTGCTAGTCTTCGCAATGAGCAGTTCTTC. This sequence encodes CSASLRNEQFF.

J is TRBJ1-4 and V is TRBV28, with D possibly TRBD1 on 5 matching bases. CDR1 is MDHEN, CDR2 SYDVKM, per germline. V was clipped by 2 bases and J by 8 bases, with 12 bases between them. The CDR3 runs 14 residues. The CDR3 nucleotides read TGTGCCAGCAGTTTAGGAGGGGCGGCGGAAAAACTGTTTTTT. Translated: CASSLGGAAEKLFF.

This rearrangement joins TRBV28 to TRBJ2-5; 11 bases match TRBD2. Per germline, CDR1 MDHEN and CDR2 SYDVKM. Trimming cost V 3 bases and J 5 bases; bases outside gene matches: 8. The CDR3 totals 16 residues. The CDR3 loop is CASSFSSGGPGETQYF. The CDR3, as DNA: TGTGCCAGCAGTTTTTCTAGCGGGGGGCCGGGGGAGACCCAGTACTTC.

V and J are TRBV11-2 and TRBJ1-5, with D unresolved. The CDR3 has 14 amino acids. The V end was cut by 0 bases, the J end by 6 bases, with 9 bases between. Germline V CDR1 and CDR2: SGHAT, FQNNGV. The CDR3 nucleotides are TGTGCCAGCAGCTTAGATTCAAGGTTTCAGCCCCAGCATTTT. As protein: CASSLDSRFQPQHF.

The chain recombines TRBV5-8 with TRBJ2-3; D gene uncertain. Germline V CDR1 and CDR2: SGHTS, YDEGEE. The CDR3 sequence is 16 residues long. V was pared by 4 bases and J by 4 bases, with 19 bases between. The CDR3 protein is CASSTMGRVSADTQYF. The CDR3 bases are TGTGCCAGCAGCACGATGGGTAGGGTGTCGGCAGATACGCAGTATTTT.

V and J are TRBV5-6 and TRBJ2-5, with D unclear. The J call is in doubt because the DNA end fits TRBJ2-7 better. CDR1 and CDR2 from the germline V gene are SGHDT and YYEEEE. This CDR3 has 13 amino acids. CDR3: CASRGRHGYEQYF. For the CDR3, the DNA is TGTGCCAGCAGAGGACGGCACGGCTACGAGCAGTACTTC.

The chain links TRBV19 to TRBJ2-6; no clear D gene. Germline loops: CDR1 LNHDA, CDR2 SQIVND (reference sequence). Trimming cost V 3 bases and J 4 bases, with 10 bases left between them. The CDR3 length is 15 residues. The CDR3 loop is CASSIWAAGANVLTF. The DNA of the CDR3 is TGTGCCAGTAGTATTTGGGCTGCCGGGGCCAACGTCCTGACTTTC.

This clone appeared a single time. The CDR3 is CASSDGTYQNSPLHF. CDR3 DNA sequence: TGTGCCAGCAGTGATGGGACCTACCAAAATTCACCCCTCCACTTT. V and J are TRBV6-1 and TRBJ1-6, with TRBD1 as a possible D gene (5 bases). V lost 3 bases and J lost 7, with 13 bases in between. CDR3 length: 15 amino acids. Germline assignment: CDR1 MNHNS and CDR2 SASEGT.

J is TRBJ1-1 and V is TRBV7-3, with D unresolved. Trimming cost V 3 bases and J 1 base, with 6 bases left between them. Germline CDR1 and CDR2: SGHTA and FQGTGA. This CDR3 contains 13 residues. DNA of the CDR3: TGTGCCAGCAGCTTTGACTGGAACACTGAAGCTTTCTTT. Amino acid sequence: CASSFDWNTEAFF.

The V and J genes are TRBV7-2 and TRBJ1-1, with D possibly being TRBD1 (5 bases). The CDR3 sequence is 16 residues long. V lost 1 base to trimming and J lost 1 base, with 13 bases between them. Germline assignment: CDR1 SGHTA and CDR2 FQGNSA. Written as DNA, the CDR3 is TGTGCCAGCAGCTTAGTCTCGGGGGGAAGGAACACTGAAGCTTTCTTT. This sequence encodes CASSLVSGGRNTEAFF.

The sample holds a few counts of this clone. V usage is TRBV28 and J usage is TRBJ1-2; D not resolved. V gave up 8 bases and J gave up 0 bases, with 13 bases separating them. The germline V gene encodes CDR1 MDHEN and CDR2 SYDVKM. CDR3 length: 14 amino acids. CDR3 in DNA: TGTGCCAGCGGGTCAGCGCCTACTAACTATGGCTACACCTTC. Translation gives CASGSAPTNYGYTF.

V usage is TRBV7-2 and J usage is TRBJ1-2; D possibly corresponds to TRBD1 (6 bases). V lost 5 bases and J 3 bases, leaving 10 bases between the germline ends. Germline CDR1 and CDR2: SGHTA and FQGNSA. The CDR3 has 13 amino acids. In nucleotides, the CDR3 is TGTGCCAGCAGCGCCCGACAGGACTATGGCTACACCTTC. Translated: CASSARQDYGYTF. The whole variable domain, remainder taken from reference TRBV7-2 and TRBJ1-2, is GAGVSQSPSNKVTEKGKDVELRCDPISGHTALYWYRQSLGQGLEFLIYFQGNSAPDKSGLPSDRFSAERTGGSVSTLTIQRTQQEDSAVYLCASSARQDYGYTFGSGTRLTVV.

The chain couples TRBV7-2 to TRBJ2-3; D possibly uses TRBD1 or TRBD2 (5 bases each). This CDR3 comprises 12 residues. V lost 6 bases to trimming and J lost 9 bases, with 13 bases between them. Germline CDR1 SGHTA, CDR2 FQGNSA. The CDR3: CASRPAGDTQYF. CDR3 in DNA: TGTGCCAGCAGGCCTGCTGGGGACACGCAGTATTTT.

V is TRBV5-1 and J is TRBJ2-2, with 12 nucleotides matching TRBD1. V dropped 4 bases and J dropped 4; count of bases not matched to a gene: 5. CDR1 and CDR2 (germline): SGHRS, YFSETQ. CDR3 length equals 16 residues. The CDR3 nucleotides read TGCGCCAGCAGCGCCGGGACAGGGGGCCCCACCGGGGAGCTGTTTTTT. Translation: CASSAGTGGPTGELFF.

This rearrangement joins TRBV28 to TRBJ2-2; D not resolved. This CDR3 is 12 amino acids long. Trimming left V 3 bases short and J 7 bases short, with 6 bases between. Germline lookup yields CDR1 MDHEN and CDR2 SYDVKM. The CDR3 DNA sequence: TGTGCCAGCAGTTTGTTGGGCGGGGAGCTGTTTTTT. Its protein product is CASSLLGGELFF.

J is TRBJ1-1 and V is TRBV30; D not certain. This CDR3 has 11 amino acids. CDR1 is GTSNPN, CDR2 SVGIG, per germline (reference sequence). V was pared by 3 bases and J by 4 bases, with 6 bases between. The CDR3, as DNA: TGTGCCTGGAGCCCTTTCACTGAAGCTTTCTTT. As protein: CAWSPFTEAFF. The complete variable domain, with remaining parts taken from reference TRBV30 and TRBJ1-1, reads SQTIHQWPATLVQPVGSPLSLECTVEGTSNPNLYWYRQAAGRGLQLLFYSVGIGQISSEVPQNLSASRPQDRQFILSSKKLLLSDSGFYLCAWSPFTEAFFGQGTRLTVV.